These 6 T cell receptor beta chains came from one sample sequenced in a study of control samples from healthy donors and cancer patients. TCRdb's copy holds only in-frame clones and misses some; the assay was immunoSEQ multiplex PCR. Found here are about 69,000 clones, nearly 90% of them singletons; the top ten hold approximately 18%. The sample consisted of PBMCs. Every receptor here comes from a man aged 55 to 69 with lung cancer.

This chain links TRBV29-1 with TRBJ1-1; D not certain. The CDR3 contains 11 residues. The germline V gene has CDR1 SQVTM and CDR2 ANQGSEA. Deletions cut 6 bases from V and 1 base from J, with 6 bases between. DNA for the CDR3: TGCAGCGTGACGGCGAACACTGAAGCTTTCTTT. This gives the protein CSVTANTEAFF.

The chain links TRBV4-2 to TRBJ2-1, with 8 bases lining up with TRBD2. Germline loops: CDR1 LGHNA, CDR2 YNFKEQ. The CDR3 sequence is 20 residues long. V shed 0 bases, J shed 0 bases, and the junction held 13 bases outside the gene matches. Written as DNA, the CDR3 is TGTGCCAGCAGCCAAGAGCCCAGGGGAGCGGGGGTGAGCTCCTACAATGAGCAGTTCTTC. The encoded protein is CASSQEPRGAGVSSYNEQFF.

The CDR3 here is CASSEIGQPQHF. The CDR3 coding sequence is TGCGCCAGCAGTGAGATCGGGCAGCCCCAGCATTTT. The genes are TRBV10-2 and TRBJ1-5; D remains ambiguous. Germline assignment: CDR1 WSHSY and CDR2 SAAADI. Trimming removed 2 bases at V and 7 bases at J, with 6 bases between. This CDR3 contains 12 residues.

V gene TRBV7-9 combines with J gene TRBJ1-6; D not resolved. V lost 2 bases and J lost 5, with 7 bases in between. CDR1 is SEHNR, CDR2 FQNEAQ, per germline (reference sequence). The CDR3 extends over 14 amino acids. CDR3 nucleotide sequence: TGTGCCAGCAGCTTAAATCCAGATAATTCACCCCTCCACTTT. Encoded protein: CASSLNPDNSPLHF.

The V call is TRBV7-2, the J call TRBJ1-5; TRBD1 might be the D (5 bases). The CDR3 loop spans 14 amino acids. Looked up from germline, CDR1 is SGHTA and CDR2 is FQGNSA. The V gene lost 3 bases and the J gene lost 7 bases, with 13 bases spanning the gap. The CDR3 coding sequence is TGTGCCAGCAGCTTTTATTCCGGGGACCAGCCCCAGCATTTT. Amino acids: CASSFYSGDQPQHF. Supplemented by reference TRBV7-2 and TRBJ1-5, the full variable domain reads GAGVSQSPSNKVTEKGKDVELRCDPISGHTALYWYRQSLGQGLEFLIYFQGNSAPDKSGLPSDRFSAERTGGSVSTLTIQRTQQEDSAVYLCASSFYSGDQPQHFGDGTRLSIL.

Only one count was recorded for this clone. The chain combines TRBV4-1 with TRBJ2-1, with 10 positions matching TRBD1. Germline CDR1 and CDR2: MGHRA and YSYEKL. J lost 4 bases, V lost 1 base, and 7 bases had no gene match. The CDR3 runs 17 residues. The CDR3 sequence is CASSQGKTGGAYNEQFF. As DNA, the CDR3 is TGCGCCAGCAGCCAAGGGAAGACAGGGGGCGCTTACAATGAGCAGTTCTTC.